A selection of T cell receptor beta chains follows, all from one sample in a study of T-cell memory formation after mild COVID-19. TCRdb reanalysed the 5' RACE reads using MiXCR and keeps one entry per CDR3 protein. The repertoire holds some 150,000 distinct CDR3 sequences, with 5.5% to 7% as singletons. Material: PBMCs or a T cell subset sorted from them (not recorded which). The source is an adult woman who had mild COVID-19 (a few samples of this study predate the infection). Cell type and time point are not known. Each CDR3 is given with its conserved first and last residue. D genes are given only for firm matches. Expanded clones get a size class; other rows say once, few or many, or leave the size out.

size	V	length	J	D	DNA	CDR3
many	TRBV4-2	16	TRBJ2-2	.	TGTGCCAGCAGCGAAGTATCGACAGCGAACACCGGGGAGCTGTTTTTT	CASSEVSTANTGELFF
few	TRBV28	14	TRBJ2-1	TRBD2	TGTGCCAGCATAGCGGGGGGATCTTATAATGAGCAGTTCTTC	CASIAGGSYNEQFF
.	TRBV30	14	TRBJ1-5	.	TGTGCCTGGGCTCGGGACGCATTATATCAGCCCCAGCATTTT	CAWARDALYQPQHF
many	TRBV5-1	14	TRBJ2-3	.	TGCGCCAGCAGCTTGGATTCCCCCACAGATACGCAGTATTTT	CASSLDSPTDTQYF
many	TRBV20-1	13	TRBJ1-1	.	TGCAGTGCTGTTATCAACAGGAGACCTGAAGCTTTCTTT	CSAVINRRPEAFF
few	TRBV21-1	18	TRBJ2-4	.	TGTGCCAGCAGCACGGGACAGGGTAGTACAGAAGCCAAAAACATTCAGTACTTC	CASSTGQGSTEAKNIQYF
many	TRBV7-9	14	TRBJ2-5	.	TGTGCCAGCAGGTTCGCGGGGACACAAGAGACCCAGTACTTC	CASRFAGTQETQYF
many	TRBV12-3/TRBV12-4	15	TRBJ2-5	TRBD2	TGTGCCAGCAGTTTCGGTCTAGCGGGCGGAGAGACCCAGTACTTC	CASSFGLAGGETQYF
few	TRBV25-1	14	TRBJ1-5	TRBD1	TGTGCCAGCAGTGATTCCCCAGGGGGACAGCCCCAGCATTTT	CASSDSPGGQPQHF
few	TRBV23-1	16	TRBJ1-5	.	TGCGCCAGCAGTCAATCAGGGGGAGGAAGCAATCAGCCCCAGCATTTT	CASSQSGGGSNQPQHF
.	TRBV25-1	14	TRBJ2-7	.	TGTGCCAGCAGTGAATGGGGCAGGACCTACGAGCAGTACTTC	CASSEWGRTYEQYF
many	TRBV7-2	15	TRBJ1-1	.	TGTGCCAGCAGCTTAGCGTTCGAGCCGAACACTGAAGCTTTCTTT	CASSLAFEPNTEAFF
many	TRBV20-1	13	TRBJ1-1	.	TGCAGTGCTAGAGATCCGGGATCCACTGAAGCTTTCTTT	CSARDPGSTEAFF
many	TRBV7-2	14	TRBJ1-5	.	TGTGCCAGCAGCTCCAGGGAGCCAGGAGGGCCCCAGCATTTT	CASSSREPGGPQHF
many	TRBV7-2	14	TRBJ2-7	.	TGTGCCAGCAGCTTAGCGGGAGCCCGCTACGAGCAGTACTTC	CASSLAGARYEQYF
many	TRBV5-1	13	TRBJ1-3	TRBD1	TGCGCCAGCCGGACAGGGGATGGAAACACCATATATTTT	CASRTGDGNTIYF
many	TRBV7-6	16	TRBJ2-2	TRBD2	TGTGCCAGCAGCCGAATTAGCGGGAGGGGGACCGGGGAGCTGTTTTTT	CASSRISGRGTGELFF
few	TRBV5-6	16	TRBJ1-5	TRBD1	TGTGCCAGCAGCTTGGGGACAGGGTGGGCCAATCAGCCCCAGCATTTT	CASSLGTGWANQPQHF